These 21 T cell receptor beta chains came from one sample sequenced in a study of T cells in Graves' hyperthyroidism and ophthalmopathy. Amplification of TCR beta CDR3 regions used RNA as the template. Researchers ran a first-round RT-PCR on the TCR CDR3 using the HTBI primer set. TCRdb redid the calling of the multiplex PCR reads with MiXCR, one entry per CDR3 protein. Among a few hundred thousand distinct CDR3 sequences, about 43% were seen once, and the ten largest hold about 8.3%. Sequencing was done on a sample of peripheral blood or thyroid tissue (not recorded which). The receptors stem from a woman younger than 30 with Graves' hyperthyroidism.

This clonotype showed up just once. CDR3 sequence reads: CASRNQGSYNEQFF. The CDR3 coding sequence is TGTGCCAGCAGGAACCAGGGATCCTACAATGAGCAGTTCTTC. The J gene is TRBJ2-1, the V gene TRBV7-9; possibly TRBD1 for D (5 bases). The germline V gene has CDR1 SEHNR and CDR2 FQNEAQ (reference sequence). V was cut by 6 bases and J by 1 base, with 10 bases left in between. This CDR3 region has 14 residues. Looking up the rest from reference TRBV7-9 and TRBJ2-1 gives the full variable domain: DTGVSQNPRHKITKRGQNVTFRCDPISEHNRLYWYRQTLGQGPEFLTYFQNEAQLEKSRLLSDRFSAERPKGSFSTLEIQRTEQGDSAMYLCASRNQGSYNEQFFGPGTRLTVL.

In this sample, this clonotype turned up many times. CDR3 loop: CASSYSTRAGGEQYF. In DNA, the CDR3 is TGTGCCAGCAGTTACTCGACCCGGGCCGGAGGGGAGCAGTACTTC. The chain combines TRBV6-2 or TRBV6-3 with TRBJ2-7; perhaps TRBD2 as D (6 bases). In germline, CDR1 is MNHEY, CDR2 SVGEGT. The CDR3 is 15 residues long. V was pared by 0 bases and J by 7 bases, with 16 bases between.

In this sample, this clonotype turned up many times. The chain uses TRBV20-1 and TRBJ2-6; D call uncertain. From germline, CDR1 is DFQATT and CDR2 SNEGSKA (reference sequence). There are 16 residues in the CDR3. V was trimmed by 5 bases and J by 3 bases, leaving 17 bases between them. CDR3 residues: CSARPFRLSGANVLTF. CDR3 bases: TGCAGTGCTCGCCCCTTCCGCTTGAGTGGGGCCAACGTCCTGACTTTC.

J is TRBJ2-7 and V is TRBV6-5; D possibly corresponds to TRBD2 (5 bases). This CDR3 spans 13 amino acids. The germline V gene has CDR1 MNHEY and CDR2 SVGAGI. Trimming cost V 2 bases and J 3 bases, with 8 bases left between them. The CDR3 nucleotides read TGTGCCAGCAGTTACGACTATTACTACGAGCAGTACTTC. Protein sequence: CASSYDYYYEQYF.

CDR3 residues: CASSRPGASRSVQYF. CDR3 DNA sequence: TGTGCCAGCAGCCGTCCAGGGGCGTCCCGAAGCGTGCAGTACTTC. The chain couples TRBV5-8 to TRBJ2-7; weak D call: TRBD1 (6 bases). V lost 4 bases to trimming and J lost 9 bases, with 23 bases between them. Per the germline V gene, CDR1 is SGHTS and CDR2 is YDEGEE. The CDR3 length is 15 residues. The full variable domain, in which reference TRBV5-8 and TRBJ2-7 provide the parts outside the CDR3, is EAGVTQSPTHLIKTRGQQATLRCSPISGHTSVYWYQQALGLGLQFLLWYDEGEERNRGNFPPRFSGRQFPNYSSELNVNALELEDSALYLCASSRPGASRSVQYFGPGTRLTVT.

The chain is built from TRBV7-6 and TRBJ2-3; D may match TRBD1 or TRBD2 (5 bases each). Looked up from germline, CDR1 is SGHVS and CDR2 is FNYEAQ. CDR3 length equals 14 residues. Trimming left V 6 bases short and J 4 bases short, with 14 bases between. DNA for the CDR3: TGTGCCAGCAGTGGGGACCGATATTCAGATACGCAGTATTTT. It specifies CASSGDRYSDTQYF.

This clonotype was detected once. The genes are TRBV12-3 or TRBV12-4 and TRBJ2-7; tentative D call: TRBD2 (5 bases). The CDR3 spans 13 residues. The V end lost 2 bases, the J end lost 7 bases, and 12 bases lay between the germline ends. CDR3 amino acids: CASSLPGREEQYF. The DNA for the CDR3 is TGTGCCAGCAGTTTACCGGGGAGAGAGGAGCAGTACTTC.

This chain links TRBV29-1 with TRBJ2-7; unclear D gene. The CDR3 extends over 8 amino acids. The germline V gene has CDR1 SQVTM and CDR2 ANQGSEA. Trimming pared 8 bases from V and 1 base from J, leaving 0 bases between. The CDR3 DNA is TGCAGCTCCTACGAGCAGTACTTC. It is translated as CSSYEQYF.

The rearrangement joins TRBV7-3 to TRBJ2-5; TRBD2 agrees at 11 bases. Looked up from germline, CDR1 is SGHTA and CDR2 is FQGTGA. The CDR3 contains 15 residues. The ends lost 5 bases at V and 11 bases at J; junction bases unmatched: 13. This CDR3 reads CASSQTSGMTDTQYF. The DNA for the CDR3 is TGTGCCAGCAGCCAGACTAGCGGGATGACAGATACGCAGTACTTC. Complete variable domain (other parts from reference TRBV7-3 and TRBJ2-5): GAGVSQTPSNKVTEKGKYVELRCDPISGHTALYWYRQSLGQGPEFLIYFQGTGAADDSGLPNDRFFAVRPEGSVSTLKIQRTERGDSAVYLCASSQTSGMTDTQYFGPGTRLLVL.

This clonotype was observed many times. This chain connects TRBV6-5 to TRBJ1-4, with D possibly TRBD1 on 5 matching bases. Deletions cut 2 bases from V and 3 bases from J, with 13 bases between. The germline CDR1 and CDR2 sequences are MNHEY and SVGAGI. The CDR3 has 16 amino acids. The CDR3: CASSYILGASNEKLFF. The CDR3 DNA follows: TGTGCCAGCAGTTACATCCTTGGGGCATCTAATGAAAAACTGTTTTTT.

The CDR3 DNA reads TGCAGTGCTAGAGGGGGGGGCCAAGAAAAACTGTTTTTT. It codes for CSARGGGQEKLFF. The J gene is TRBJ1-4, the V gene TRBV20-1; D perhaps matches TRBD1 (6 bases). The V gene lost 1 base and the J gene lost 8 bases, with 11 bases spanning the gap. The CDR3 is made up of 13 amino acids. CDR1 is DFQATT, CDR2 SNEGSKA, per germline (reference sequence).

The V gene is TRBV20-1, the J gene TRBJ1-1; 9 nucleotides align to TRBD1. The CDR3 sequence is 16 residues long. Germline V gene lookup returns CDR1 DFQATT and CDR2 SNEGSKA (reference sequence). V shed 3 bases, J shed 4 bases, and the junction held 12 bases outside the gene matches. CDR3 nucleotides: TGCAGTGCTAGTTCCGGCGGGACAGGGAGGGTCACTGAAGCTTTCTTT. Translating it yields CSASSGGTGRVTEAFF.

There are many counts of this clonotype. The chain couples TRBV7-6 to TRBJ1-1; 8 bases line up with TRBD1. J lost 9 bases, V lost 1 base, and 13 bases had no gene match. Per the germline V gene, CDR1 is SGHVS and CDR2 is FNYEAQ. The length of the CDR3 is 16 residues. The CDR3 region has the DNA TGTGCCAGCAGCTTAGTGGTCGGGGAACAGGGGGTTCAAGCTTTCTTT. Encoded protein: CASSLVVGEQGVQAFF.

This clonotype was counted a single time. This may be a read error: a much more frequent sequence differs by one nucleotide. The rearrangement uses TRBV7-6 and TRBJ1-1; TRBD1 might be the D (5 bases). The CDR3 is 17 amino acids. Deletions cut 6 bases from V and 4 bases from J, with 24 bases between. Germline CDR1 SGHVS, CDR2 FNYEAQ. Here the CDR3 reads CASSCESPGTKGTEAFF. CDR3 in DNA: TGTGCCAGCAGTTGCGAGTCCCCGGGGACCAAGGGCACTGAAGCTTTCTTT.

Ten or more counts support this clonotype. The rearrangement joins TRBV10-3 to TRBJ2-2; D could derive from TRBD1 or TRBD2 (5 bases each). CDR1 is ENHRY, CDR2 SYGVKD, per germline. The V gene lost 11 bases and the J gene lost 1 base, with 17 bases spanning the gap. The CDR3 has 15 amino acids. The CDR3 DNA sequence: TGTGCCTCCAACGGTGGGGACCGGAACACCGGGGAGCTGTTTTTT. This encodes CASNGGDRNTGELFF.

This chain joins TRBV30 and TRBJ2-7; unclear D gene. Deletions cut 5 bases from V and 3 bases from J, with 5 bases between. Germline CDR1 GTSNPN, CDR2 SVGIG (reference sequence). CDR3 length: 10 amino acids. The chain's CDR3 is CAWAGYEQYF. In nucleotides, the CDR3 is TGTGCCTGGGCAGGCTACGAGCAGTACTTC.

This chain joins TRBV15 and TRBJ2-3; D ambiguous. The CDR3 extends over 14 amino acids. Germline CDR1 is LNHNV and CDR2 is YYDKDF (reference sequence). Trimming left V 4 bases short and J 3 bases short, with 11 bases between. The chain's CDR3 is CATSKSSYTDTQYF. Written as DNA, the CDR3 is TGTGCCACCAGCAAATCCTCCTATACAGATACGCAGTATTTT.

Concerning this clonotype itself: The junction differs from germline at one of its ends, possibly a read error. The rearrangement uses TRBV5-1 and TRBJ2-7; 8 bases fit TRBD1. The CDR3 runs 14 residues. Germline-derived CDR1 and CDR2 are SGHRS and YFSETQ. The CDR3 DNA reads TGCGCCAGCAGCTTAGGGACAGGAACCTACGAGCGGTACTTC. Its translation: CASSLGTGTYERYF.

The sample holds a few counts of this clonotype. The V call is TRBV7-2, the J call TRBJ2-3, with D hard to call. The V and J ends lost 8 bases and 14 bases respectively, with 8 bases between them. The CDR3 has 8 residues. Looked up from germline, CDR1 is SGHTA and CDR2 is FQGNSA. The chain's CDR3 is CASGVLYF. CDR3 DNA sequence: TGTGCCAGCGGTGTACTGTATTTT.

V and J are TRBV7-9 and TRBJ1-2; 12 bases are shared with TRBD1. The ends lost 8 bases at V and 7 bases at J; junction bases unmatched: 11. The CDR3 has 15 residues. Germline CDR1 is SEHNR and CDR2 is FQNEAQ (reference sequence). CDR3 sequence: CASGEGTGGAGGYTF. The CDR3 coding sequence is TGTGCCAGCGGGGAGGGGACAGGGGGCGCAGGTGGCTACACCTTC.

This clonotype appeared many times. V usage is TRBV15 and J usage is TRBJ2-3; 12 bases align to TRBD2. CDR3 length equals 17 residues. Germline V gene lookup returns CDR1 LNHNV and CDR2 YYDKDF (reference sequence). The junction had 9 bases not matched to a gene; V was cut back by 8 bases and J by 0 bases. As DNA, the CDR3 is TGTGCCACCCGATACGTACTAGCGGGAGGTAGCACAGATACGCAGTATTTT. This gives the protein CATRYVLAGGSTDTQYF.